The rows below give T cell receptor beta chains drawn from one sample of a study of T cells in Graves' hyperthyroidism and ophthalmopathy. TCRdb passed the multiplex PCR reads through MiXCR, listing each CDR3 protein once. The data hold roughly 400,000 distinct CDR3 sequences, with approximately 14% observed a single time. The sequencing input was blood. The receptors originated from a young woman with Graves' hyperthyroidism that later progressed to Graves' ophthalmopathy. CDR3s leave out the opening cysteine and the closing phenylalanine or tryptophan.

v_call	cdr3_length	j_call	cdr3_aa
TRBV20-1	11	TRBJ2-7	SARSAVLSEQY
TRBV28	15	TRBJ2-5	ASSLFGGRVGRETQY
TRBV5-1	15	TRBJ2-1	ASSSRGGTHTYNEQF
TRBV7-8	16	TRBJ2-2	ASSPTSGGLASTGELF
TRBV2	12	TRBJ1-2	ASIGLRNNYGYT
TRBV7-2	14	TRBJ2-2	ASSLSDRANTGELF
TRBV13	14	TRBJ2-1	ASSPRVKGADNEQF
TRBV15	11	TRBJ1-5	ASSAGFNQPQH
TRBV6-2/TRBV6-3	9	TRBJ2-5	ASSYSGTQY
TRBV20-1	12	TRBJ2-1	SARGGGVYNEQF
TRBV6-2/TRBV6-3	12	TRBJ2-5	ASRPTSRGETQY
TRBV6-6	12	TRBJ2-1	ASSYSESYNEQF
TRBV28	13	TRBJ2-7	ASSPARGYSYEQY
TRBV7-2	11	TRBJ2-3	ASKKPSTDTQY
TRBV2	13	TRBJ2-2	ASRQGARGTGELF
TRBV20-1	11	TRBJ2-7	SARDDRGHEQY
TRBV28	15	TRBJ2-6	ASRRSTGGAGANVLT
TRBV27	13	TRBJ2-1	ASNLGDRGMSEQF
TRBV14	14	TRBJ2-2	ASSFGLAGYTGELF
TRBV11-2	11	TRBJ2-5	ASSLERLETQY
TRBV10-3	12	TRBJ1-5	AISDAGDNQPQH
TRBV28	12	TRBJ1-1	ASSLFRGVSEAF
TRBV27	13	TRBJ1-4	ASRSLVGRHEKLF
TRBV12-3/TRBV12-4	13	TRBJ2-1	ASSFRVSGMNEQF
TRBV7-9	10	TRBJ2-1	ASSKGTLEQF
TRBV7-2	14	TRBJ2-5	ASSLRGGRVAETQY
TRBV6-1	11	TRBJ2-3	ASSDGAADTQY
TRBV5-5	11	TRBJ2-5	ASSFGGEETQY
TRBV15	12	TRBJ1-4	ATSRGQRNEKLF
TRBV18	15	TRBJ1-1	ASSPFGRGQINTEAF
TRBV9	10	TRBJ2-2	ASSVNDGELF
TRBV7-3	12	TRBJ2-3	ASSVTREADTQY
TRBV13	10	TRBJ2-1	ASSTGNNEQF
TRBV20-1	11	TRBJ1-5	SARESRGQPQH
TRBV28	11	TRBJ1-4	ASSLSSTVKLF
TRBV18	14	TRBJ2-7	ASSPPGLISAYEQY
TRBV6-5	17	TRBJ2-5	ASSYSGTSGNGDQETQY
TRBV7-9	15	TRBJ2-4	ASSLARPASAKNIQY
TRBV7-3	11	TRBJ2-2	ASSPNGFGELF
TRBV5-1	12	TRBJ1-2	ASSSTNRYYGYT
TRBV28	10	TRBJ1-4	ASTSTNEKLF
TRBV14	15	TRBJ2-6	ASSHSGSESGANVLT
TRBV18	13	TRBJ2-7	ASSPPNRQGDEQY
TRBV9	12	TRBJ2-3	ASSVGTKADTQY
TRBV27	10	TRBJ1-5	ASRSGYQPQH
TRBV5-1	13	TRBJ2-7	ASRNQGQGFGEQY
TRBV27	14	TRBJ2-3	ASSFAGGSSTDTQY